Listed below are T cell receptor beta chains from one sample, sequenced in a study of STAT3 mutations in large granular lymphocyte leukemia. Method: immunoSEQ multiplex PCR; TCRdb's copy keeps in-frame clones and lacks some. Of roughly 4,500 clones in the sample, about 64% were seen once. The sample consisted of PBMCs. The receptors stem from a human donor with T large granular lymphocyte leukemia. Some clones in this sample may be carry-over from other donors' samples. Each CDR3 is given with its conserved first and last residue. A D gene is named only where the DNA matches it firmly. Size is omitted from some rows. Given values are once, few, many or a class for expanded clones.

size | J | D | V | CDR3 | DNA
few | TRBJ2-5 | NA | TRBV18 | CASSPYQETQYF | TGTGCCAGCTCACCCTACCAAGAGACCCAGTACTTC
NA | TRBJ1-5 | TRBD1 | TRBV30 | CAWSGGDREGTPQHF | TGTGCCTGGAGTGGAGGGGACAGGGAAGGAACGCCCCAGCATTTT
NA | TRBJ2-1 | NA | TRBV29-1 | CSVSPFFF | TGCAGCGTTTCGCCGTTCTTCTTC
NA | TRBJ1-5 | TRBD1 | TRBV29-1 | CSVRGTGWDQPQHF | TGCAGCGTTCGAGGGACAGGGTGGGATCAGCCCCAGCATTTT
NA | TRBJ1-5 | NA | TRBV7-8 | CASSLGAGQGNQPQHF | TGTGCCAGCAGCTTAGGTGCTGGGCAGGGAAATCAGCCCCAGCATTTT
few | TRBJ2-7 | NA | TRBV7-3 | CASSLRGGGSAYEQYF | TGTGCCAGCAGCTTAAGAGGAGGGGGGTCAGCCTACGAGCAGTACTTC
NA | TRBJ2-7 | NA | TRBV5-1 | CASNSGQGVDEQYF | TGCGCCAGCAATTCGGGACAAGGGGTGGACGAGCAGTACTTC
few | TRBJ1-5 | NA | TRBV7-9 | CASSLGGTNQPQHF | TGTGCCAGCAGCTTAGGGGGGACCAATCAGCCCCAGCATTTT
NA | TRBJ2-5 | TRBD1 | TRBV5-6 | CASSLLTGEETQYF | TGTGCCAGCAGCTTGTTAACAGGGGAGGAGACCCAGTACTTC
NA | TRBJ1-2 | NA | TRBV7-2 | CASSLGRNYGYTF | TGTGCCAGCAGCTTAGGACGGAACTATGGCTACACCTTC
NA | TRBJ1-5 | TRBD1 | TRBV5-1 | CASSSGQGSNQPQHF | TGCGCCAGCAGCTCGGGACAGGGCAGCAATCAGCCCCAGCATTTT
NA | TRBJ1-2 | NA | TRBV5-1 | CASSLGEDGYTF | TGCGCCAGCAGCTTGGGGGAAGATGGCTACACCTTC
few | TRBJ2-7 | NA | TRBV7-6 | CASSLERGEQYF | TGTGCCAGCAGCTTAGAGAGGGGCGAGCAGTACTTC
NA | TRBJ2-1 | TRBD2 | TRBV7-9 | CASSPFMGGPNEQFF | TGTGCCAGCAGCCCTTTCATGGGAGGGCCCAATGAGCAGTTCTTC
NA | TRBJ1-2 | NA | TRBV6-4 | CASSDTIQGVAGYTF | TGTGCCAGCAGTGACACGATACAGGGTGTTGCTGGCTACACCTTC
NA | TRBJ1-2 | NA | TRBV30 | CAWSHGTYGYTF | TGTGCCTGGAGTCACGGGACTTATGGCTACACCTTC